This T cell receptor beta chain came from a study of CD8 T cells in ankylosing spondylitis. TCRdb ran MiXCR on the 5' RACE reads and lists one entry per CDR3 protein. The sample shows under 250,000 distinct CDR3 sequences, roughly 8.2% of them seen only once. V was pared by 5 bases and J by 12 bases, with 20 bases of the junction left unmatched. CDR1 and CDR2 from the germline V gene are SEHNR and FQNEAQ (reference sequence). There are 17 residues in the CDR3. Points from the study as a whole: Disease-linked clones were reportedly significantly enriched in matched ankylosing spondylitis synovial fluid.

As to this clonotype: The antigen is undetermined.

This receptor was obtained from a female donor with ankylosing spondylitis or in good health (not recorded which). V gene TRBV7-9 combines with J gene TRBJ2-1; 9 nucleotides agree with TRBD2. The sequenced sample was blood, either unsorted or a sorted T cell fraction (not recorded which). The CDR3 coding sequence is TGTGCCAGCAGCCCTCCGCGGGAGGGGCCCGGAACCAGGCGGCAGTTCTTC. Translation gives CASSPPREGPGTRRQFF.